This TCR beta chain was captured by sequencing in a study of identical twins (dated by TCRdb to 2016 to 2018). Background on the whole study: The study deep-sequenced TCR alpha and beta repertoires from monozygotic twins, unrelated adults of various ages and cord blood to test whether fetal clonotypes persist. To rule out contamination, replicate twin experiments were performed at different times with different library preparation protocols. Beyond this particular receptor, the publication reports: In beta out-of-frame sequences, excess twin sharing was weaker, because having fewer shared sequences lowered the signal-to-noise ratio. In monozygotic twins, out-of-frame TCR alpha sharing was systematically underestimated by recombination models, although the models agreed with sharing between unrelated individuals. Compared with coincidental sharing between unrelated individuals, an excess of low generation-probability sequences was observed among out-of-frame TCR alpha sequences shared between twins. Abundant cord blood beta clonotypes had fewer insertions, young adult naive repertoires showed a similar but weaker trend, and memory repertoires showed no such trend. Conclusions relied on cross-sectional statistical analysis, since the same donors could not be followed over many years. Zero-insertion analyses could be partly confounded by invariant T cells such as MAIT and iNKT, although diverse VJ usage argued against such confounding for most clonotypes.

With regard to this clonotype: This clone's antigen is unknown. Base qualities were left out, and no much larger clone turns up one base away.

Library construction relied on 5' RACE. Sequencing relied on an Illumina HiSeq 2000. Template switching introduced a universal primer binding site; the final cDNA contained a unique molecular identifier, enabling accurate counting of TCR cDNA molecules. First-strand cDNA for TCR alpha and beta chains was synthesized from specific primers in the conserved constant-segment region. To control for contamination, every cDNA library carried two barcodes: a SMART-Mk sample barcode plus Illumina barcodes. TruSeq adapter sequences along with Illumina sample barcodes were introduced in two successive PCR steps. Sequencing of the TCR alpha and beta cDNA libraries was done on the Illumina HiSeq platform using custom primers. As for the authors' bioinformatics: Unique molecular identifiers were extracted from raw reads with MiGEC, and CDR3 positions were determined with MiXCR. Recombination models were inferred per individual with the repgenHMM and IGoR tools using an EM algorithm. The tcR package in R was used for shared clonotype analysis, with sharing normalized by the product of cloneset sizes. To study raw recombination without the effects of thymic and clonal selection, out-of-frame nonproductive sequences were analyzed. The raw public reads went through TCRdb reprocessing: fastp at Q25, MiXCR clone calling, in-frame beta chains kept. Every distinct CDR3 protein forms one entry, paired with its most common genes and DNA. TCRdb, not the authors, supplied the V and J calls. Across this sample there are some 590,000 distinct CDR3 sequences, with over 8.5% seen only once. Roughly 3% of the sample is taken by the ten largest.

V is clipped by 9 bases and J by 4 bases, and the sequence between their germline boundaries is 12 bases long. Counted from cysteine to phenylalanine, this CDR3 has 12 amino acids. The kept DNA is CDR3 alone, 36 bases in frame from the first base. CDR1 and CDR2 are read off the germline V gene as SNHLY and FYNNEI. Every donor in the study was a healthy Caucasian. Three pairs of female monozygotic twins, all aged about 18 to 30 years, made up the twin cohort. Peripheral blood mononuclear cells were the source from which RNA for the TCR libraries was isolated. In addition, the sample was reused for a study of yellow fever vaccine responses in identical twins. Reported in the second study: According to the authors, the vaccine-induced T cell response in identical twins seemed to be partly convergent and partly specific to each individual. In the study, vaccine-responding T cell clones were precisely tracked in identical twins.

This receptor was taken from a woman aged 18 to 35 in good health. Material: PBMCs. The receptor chain draws on TRBV2 and TRBJ1-1, with the D gene not confidently named. The DNA reads TGTGCCAGTATCGTCCTAATCACTGAAGCTTTCTTT. This gives the protein CASIVLITEAFF.